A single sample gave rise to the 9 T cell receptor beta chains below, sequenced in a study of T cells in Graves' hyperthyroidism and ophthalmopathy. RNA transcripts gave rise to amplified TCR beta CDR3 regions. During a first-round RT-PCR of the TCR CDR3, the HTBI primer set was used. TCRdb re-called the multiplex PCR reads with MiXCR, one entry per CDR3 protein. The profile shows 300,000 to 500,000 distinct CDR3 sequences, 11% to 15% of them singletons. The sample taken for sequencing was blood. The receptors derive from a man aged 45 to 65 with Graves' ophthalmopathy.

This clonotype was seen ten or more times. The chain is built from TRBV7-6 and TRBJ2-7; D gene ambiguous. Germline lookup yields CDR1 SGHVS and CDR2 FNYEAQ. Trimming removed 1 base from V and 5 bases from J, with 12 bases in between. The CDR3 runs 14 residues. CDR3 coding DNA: TGTGCCAGCAGCTTAGGGAACTCCCACAACGAGCAGTACTTC. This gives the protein CASSLGNSHNEQYF.

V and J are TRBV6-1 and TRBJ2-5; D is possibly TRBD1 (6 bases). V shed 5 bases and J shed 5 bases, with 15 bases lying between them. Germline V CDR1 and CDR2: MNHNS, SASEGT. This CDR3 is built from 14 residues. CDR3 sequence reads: CASSSLQGRETQYF. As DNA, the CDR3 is TGTGCCAGCAGTTCGCTACAGGGACGGGAGACCCAGTACTTC.

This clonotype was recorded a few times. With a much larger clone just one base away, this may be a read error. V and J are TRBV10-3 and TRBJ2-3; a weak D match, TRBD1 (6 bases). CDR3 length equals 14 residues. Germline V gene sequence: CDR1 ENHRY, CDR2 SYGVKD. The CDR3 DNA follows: TGTGGCTCCAAGGGGGAAGCGGCCCTGATTGCGCAGTATTTT. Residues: CGSKGEAALIAQYF.

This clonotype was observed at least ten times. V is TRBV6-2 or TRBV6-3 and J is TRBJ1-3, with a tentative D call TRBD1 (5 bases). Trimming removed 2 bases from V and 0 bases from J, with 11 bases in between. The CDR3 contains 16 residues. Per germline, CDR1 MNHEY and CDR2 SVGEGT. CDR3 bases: TGTGCCAGCAGTTACGGGGCGTCCACCTCTGGAAACACCATATATTTT. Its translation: CASSYGASTSGNTIYF.

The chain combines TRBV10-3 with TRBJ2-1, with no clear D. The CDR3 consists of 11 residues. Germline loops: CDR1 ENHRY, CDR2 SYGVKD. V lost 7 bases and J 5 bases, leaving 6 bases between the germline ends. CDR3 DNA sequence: TGTGCCATCATGGAAAACAATGAGCAGTTCTTC. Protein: CAIMENNEQFF.

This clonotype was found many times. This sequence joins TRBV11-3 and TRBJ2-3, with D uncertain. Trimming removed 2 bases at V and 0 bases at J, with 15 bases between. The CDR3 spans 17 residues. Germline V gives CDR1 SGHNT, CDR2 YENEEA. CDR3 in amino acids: CASSLRKGPSSTDTQYF. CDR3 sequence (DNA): TGTGCCAGCAGCTTACGTAAAGGCCCCTCTAGCACAGATACGCAGTATTTT.

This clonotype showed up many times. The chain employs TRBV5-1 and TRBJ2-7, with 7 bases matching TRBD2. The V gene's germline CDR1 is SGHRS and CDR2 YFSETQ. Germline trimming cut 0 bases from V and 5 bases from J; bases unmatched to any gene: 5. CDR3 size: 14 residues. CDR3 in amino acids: CASSLGGSFNEQYF. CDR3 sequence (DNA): TGCGCCAGCAGCTTGGGCGGGAGTTTCAACGAGCAGTACTTC.

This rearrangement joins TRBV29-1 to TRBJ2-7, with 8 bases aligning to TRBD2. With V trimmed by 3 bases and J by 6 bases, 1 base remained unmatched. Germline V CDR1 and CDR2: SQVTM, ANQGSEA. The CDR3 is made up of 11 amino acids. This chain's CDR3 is CSVDLAGEQYF. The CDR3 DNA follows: TGCAGCGTTGACCTAGCGGGCGAGCAGTACTTC.

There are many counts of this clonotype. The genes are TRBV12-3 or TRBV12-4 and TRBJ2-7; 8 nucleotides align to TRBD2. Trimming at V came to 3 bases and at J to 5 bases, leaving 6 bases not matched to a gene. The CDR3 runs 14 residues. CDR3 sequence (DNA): TGTGCCAGCAGTTTTAAGCGGGAGCACAACGAGCAGTACTTC. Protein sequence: CASSFKREHNEQYF.